This T cell receptor (beta chain) emerged from a study of blood T cell repertoires in COVID-19. Study as a whole: There were acute and convalescent COVID-19 samples, and they came from the United States, Italy and Spain.

The ends lost 5 bases at V and 0 bases at J; junction bases unmatched: 11. This CDR3 contains 17 residues. Germline V gene sequence: CDR1 GTSNPN, CDR2 SVGIG (reference sequence). As originally analysed: By means of reference gene primer amplification, nucleated cell counts were estimated. Only in-frame clones appear in the TCRdb table, and some are missing; sequencing was by immunoSEQ multiplex PCR. That table gives V, J and clone size, and the DNA gave D and trimming. The sample contains around 130,000 clones, approximately 80% of which appear only once. The TCR comes from an older woman with acute or convalescent COVID-19. The sequencing sample was made of peripheral blood. The V gene is TRBV30, the J gene TRBJ2-1; TRBD2 matches 9 bases. In DNA form, the CDR3 reads TGTGCCTGGCGCGGGAATAGCGGGGGCCGCTCCTACAATGAGCAGTTCTTC. Protein: CAWRGNSGGRSYNEQFF.